Listed below are T cell receptor beta chains from one sample, sequenced in a study of T cell repertoires in cytomegalovirus infection. These receptors have no known antigen. TCRdb used MiXCR to reprocess the reads, holding one entry per CDR3 protein. The sample has about 770,000 distinct CDR3 sequences, 25% to 35% seen once. Sequencing was performed on cultured CD8+ T cells from PBMCs, taken from culture after CMV antigen stimulation. Receptor source: a human donor in good health (CMV status not recorded). Some clones in this sample may be carry-over from other donors' samples. Each CDR3 is given with its conserved first and last residue. The D gene is left open where the match is weak. Clone size, where shown, is once, few, many, or a class for clones that have expanded.

J gene,D gene,V gene,clone size,CDR3 DNA,CDR3 protein
TRBJ1-1,.,TRBV27,once,TGTGCCAGCAGTTTATTCGCCCCCGGCAACACTGAAGCTTTCTTT,CASSLFAPGNTEAFF
TRBJ2-1,.,TRBV5-5,.,TGTGCCAGCAGTTATGAGATCGGGACGGCCTACGAGCAGTTCTTC,CASSYEIGTAYEQFF
TRBJ2-1,TRBD1,TRBV6-5,.,TGTGCCAGCAGTTACACCCCTCTAGGGACAGCCCCAGGGGATGAGCAGTTCTTC,CASSYTPLGTAPGDEQFF
TRBJ2-3,TRBD2,TRBV10-3,.,TGTGCCATCACTTGGACTAGCGGTACCTTGACAGATACGCAGTATTTT,CAITWTSGTLTDTQYF
TRBJ1-2,.,TRBV18,many,TGTGCCAGCTCACCACCGTCTGGGACCCGACTCTATGGCTACACCTTC,CASSPPSGTRLYGYTF
TRBJ2-3,TRBD2,TRBV12-3/TRBV12-4,.,TGTGCCAGCAGTATAGCGGGGGTAACAGATACGCAGTATTTT,CASSIAGVTDTQYF
TRBJ2-3,.,TRBV12-3/TRBV12-4,once,TGTGCCAGCAGTTTCAGGGTCTACACAGATACGCAGTATTTT,CASSFRVYTDTQYF
TRBJ2-1,.,TRBV7-2,many,TGTGCCAGCAGCTTAGGGGGGGGGGCCGGCAATGAGCAGTTCTTC,CASSLGGGAGNEQFF
TRBJ1-2,.,TRBV27,.,TGTGCCAGCAGTCCGGACAACCACTATGGCTACACCTTC,CASSPDNHYGYTF
TRBJ2-1,.,TRBV12-3/TRBV12-4,few,TGTGCCAGCAGTTTCTCCCCCGGGGTGGAGAAGTACAATGAGCAGTTCTTC,CASSFSPGVEKYNEQFF
TRBJ1-5,.,TRBV12-3/TRBV12-4,few,TGTGCCAGCACCTACAATTTAAGACAGGACAGACTAAATCAGCCCCAGCATTTT,CASTYNLRQDRLNQPQHF
TRBJ2-1,TRBD1,TRBV7-9,many,TGTGCCAGCAGCCCCAGTCCGGGACAGCACTACAATGAGCAGTTCTTC,CASSPSPGQHYNEQFF
TRBJ2-2,TRBD2,TRBV4-1,.,TGCGCCAGCAGCCAAGGGCCTCAACTAGCGGGGGGAACGAACACCGGGGAGCTGTTTTTT,CASSQGPQLAGGTNTGELFF
TRBJ1-2,.,TRBV5-6,.,TGTGCCAGCAGCGACGGACTGGTCGGTGACTATGGCTACACCTTC,CASSDGLVGDYGYTF
TRBJ2-2,TRBD2,TRBV7-8,few,TGTGCCAGCAGCTCTAGCGGGGGGAGGCTGTTTTTT,CASSSSGGRLFF
TRBJ1-2,.,TRBV7-9,.,TGTGCCAGCAAGACGGTCGAGGAGATAGGCTATGGCTACACCTTC,CASKTVEEIGYGYTF
TRBJ2-5,TRBD2,TRBV7-2,many,TGTGCCAGCAGCTTGCCCTTAGCGGGGGGGGAAAGACGAGAGACCCAGTACTTC,CASSLPLAGGERRETQYF
TRBJ2-1,TRBD2,TRBV7-2,many,TGTGCCAGCAGCTTTAGCGGGGGAACCACCAATGAGCAGTTCTTC,CASSFSGGTTNEQFF
TRBJ2-6,.,TRBV7-9,few,TGTGCCAGCAGCCTATGGGGGGCGAGTGTAGCCGGGATTGAGGACTCTGGGGCCAACGTCCTGACTTTC,CASSLWGASVAGIEDSGANVLTF
TRBJ1-5,.,TRBV15,.,TGTGCCCCCGTCCAGTCAGACCTAAACGCCTTAGGGCAGCCCCAGCATTTT,CAPVQSDLNALGQPQHF
TRBJ2-3,TRBD2,TRBV12-3/TRBV12-4,many,TGTGCCAGCAGCTTAGCGGGGGGCACAGATACGCAGTATTTT,CASSLAGGTDTQYF
TRBJ1-1,.,TRBV7-4,few,TGTGCCAGCAGAGGCCGGGAAACATTTTCAGCTTTCTTT,CASRGRETFSAFF
TRBJ2-7,.,TRBV7-6,few,TGTGCCAGCAGCTTAGTGACTAAAACCTACGAGCAGTACTTC,CASSLVTKTYEQYF
TRBJ2-1,.,TRBV4-1,.,TGCGCCAGCTGCCAAAGACGAAGCGGTACTGGCAATGAGCAGTTCTTC,CASCQRRSGTGNEQFF
TRBJ1-6,TRBD1,TRBV6-6,few,TGTGCCAGCAGTTACGGTACCGGGACAGCGGCGGGCTATAATTCACCCCTCCACTTT,CASSYGTGTAAGYNSPLHF
TRBJ2-5,.,TRBV25-1,few,TGTGCCAGCAGTCCCCAGACCGACAGAGCCCAAGAGACCCAGTACTTC,CASSPQTDRAQETQYF
TRBJ1-1,.,TRBV7-2,many,TGTGCCAGCAGCCCCGGTGCGGACACTGAAGCTTTCTTT,CASSPGADTEAFF
TRBJ1-5,.,TRBV4-1,few,TGCGCCAGCAGCCAAGGCTTTGATAGCAATCAGCCCCAGCATTTT,CASSQGFDSNQPQHF
TRBJ2-4,.,TRBV7-8,.,TGTGCCAGCAGCTTGGAACTGGCCGGGGCCAAAAACATTCAGTACTTC,CASSLELAGAKNIQYF
TRBJ2-3,TRBD1,TRBV7-9,few,TGTGCCAGCACCTCGGGACAGCTAGGTTATTTCACAGATACGCAGTATTTT,CASTSGQLGYFTDTQYF
TRBJ2-1,TRBD1,TRBV19,.,TGTGCCAGTAGTATAGGGGACAGGTCTAGCAATGAGCAGTTCTTC,CASSIGDRSSNEQFF
TRBJ2-5,.,TRBV5-1,.,TGCGCCAGCAGCTGGATCCCAGGGGATGGGGAGACCCAGTACTTC,CASSWIPGDGETQYF
TRBJ2-2,TRBD2,TRBV7-6,few,TGTGCCAGCAGCTTAGGATCAGGGAGGGCCGGGGAGCTGTTTTTT,CASSLGSGRAGELFF
TRBJ1-6,.,TRBV7-9,.,TGTGCCAGCAGGTCGGGGGCCGGGGCAACACCCCTCCACTTT,CASRSGAGATPLHF
TRBJ2-3,.,TRBV12-5,many,TGTGCTAGTGGTTTGGTACCAGGGCTCTCTAGCACAGATACGCAGTATTTT,CASGLVPGLSSTDTQYF
TRBJ2-2,TRBD1,TRBV7-3,many,TGTGCCAGCAGCTTTTGGGGCCCGACAGGGTTGAACACCGGGGAGCTGTTTTTT,CASSFWGPTGLNTGELFF
TRBJ2-1,TRBD1,TRBV3-1,once,TGTGCCAGCAGCCATAGACAGGGTATCAATGAGCAGTTCTTC,CASSHRQGINEQFF
TRBJ1-1,TRBD1,TRBV27,.,TGTGCCAGCAGTTTCTTCGCCGGGACAGGCACTGAAGCTTTCTTT,CASSFFAGTGTEAFF
TRBJ2-7,.,TRBV7-9,few,TGTGCCAGCAGCGCAGGACAGCTCTACGAGCAGTACTTC,CASSAGQLYEQYF
TRBJ2-2,TRBD1,TRBV9,few,TGTGCCAGCAGCGTCCCCTCTGGAGAACCGGGACAGGACTTGATGGGCGGGGAGCTGTTTTTT,CASSVPSGEPGQDLMGGELFF
TRBJ2-3,.,TRBV20-1,.,TGCAGTGCTTTACCGGATGTGGTAGAAGATACGCAGTATTTT,CSALPDVVEDTQYF
TRBJ2-7,TRBD1,TRBV15,few,TGTGCCACCTCCCGGGACAGAGGTTTCTACGAGCAGTACTTC,CATSRDRGFYEQYF
TRBJ2-7,TRBD1,TRBV5-4,.,TGTGCCAGCAGCTTGGCCGGGACAGGGAATTCCTACGAGCAGTACTTC,CASSLAGTGNSYEQYF
TRBJ1-4,TRBD1,TRBV7-9,once,TGTGCCAGCAGCTTCGGGGACAGGGGGATAACTAATGAAAAACTGTTTTTT,CASSFGDRGITNEKLFF
TRBJ2-1,.,TRBV2,.,TGTGCCAGCAGCCCTCGGTTCTTC,CASSPRFF
TRBJ1-2,TRBD1,TRBV7-3,.,TGTGCCAGCAGCTTTTCCGTTGGGACAGGGAATGGCTACACCTTC,CASSFSVGTGNGYTF
TRBJ1-1,.,TRBV7-8,many,TGTGCCAGCAGCCTGGGACCTGCTCTAAACACTGAAGCTTTCTTT,CASSLGPALNTEAFF